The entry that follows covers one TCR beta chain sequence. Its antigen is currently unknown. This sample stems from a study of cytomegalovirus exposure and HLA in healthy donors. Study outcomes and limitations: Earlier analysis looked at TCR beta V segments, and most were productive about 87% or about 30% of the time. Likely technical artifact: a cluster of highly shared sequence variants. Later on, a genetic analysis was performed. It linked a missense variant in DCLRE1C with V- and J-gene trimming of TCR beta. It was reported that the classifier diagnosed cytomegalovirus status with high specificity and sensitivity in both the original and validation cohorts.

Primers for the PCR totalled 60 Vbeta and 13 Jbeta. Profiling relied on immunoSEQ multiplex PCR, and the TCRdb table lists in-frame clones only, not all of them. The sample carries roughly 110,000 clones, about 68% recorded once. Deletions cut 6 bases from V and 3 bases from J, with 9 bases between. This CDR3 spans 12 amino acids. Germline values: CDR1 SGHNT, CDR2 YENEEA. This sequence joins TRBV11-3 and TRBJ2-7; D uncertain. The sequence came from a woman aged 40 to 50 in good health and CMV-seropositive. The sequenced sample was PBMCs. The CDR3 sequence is CASSFGGYEQYF. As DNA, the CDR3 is TGTGCCAGCAGTTTCGGTGGCTACGAGCAGTACTTC.